The present entry profiles one T cell receptor (beta chain) with its context. The data derive from a study of blood T cell repertoires in COVID-19. The overall study: The United States, Italy and Spain were the sources of the acute and convalescent COVID-19 samples. Nucleic acid was either cDNA or gDNA, and it came from T cells, B-cell-depleted T cells, or PBMCs.

In the original workflow: Amplification of reference gene primers provided the estimated nucleated cell counts. TCRdb's copy holds only in-frame clones and misses some; the assay was immunoSEQ multiplex PCR. V and J calls and clone size are those listed in that table; D and trimming were worked out from the DNA. The sample has more than 150,000 clones; roughly 80% are singletons. The receptor was isolated from a man younger than 45 with active or convalescent COVID-19. What was sequenced was peripheral blood.

CDR3 in DNA: TGTGCCAGCAGCCAGGAATTAGCGGGTGGTTACTCCTACAATGAGCAGTTCTTC. Protein product: CASSQELAGGYSYNEQFF. The chain carries TRBV14 and TRBJ2-1; 7 nucleotides line up with TRBD2. The V and J ends lost 3 bases and 0 bases, in that order; junction bases with no gene match: 11. Per the germline V gene, CDR1 is SGHDN and CDR2 is FVKESK. This CDR3 is 18 amino acids long.